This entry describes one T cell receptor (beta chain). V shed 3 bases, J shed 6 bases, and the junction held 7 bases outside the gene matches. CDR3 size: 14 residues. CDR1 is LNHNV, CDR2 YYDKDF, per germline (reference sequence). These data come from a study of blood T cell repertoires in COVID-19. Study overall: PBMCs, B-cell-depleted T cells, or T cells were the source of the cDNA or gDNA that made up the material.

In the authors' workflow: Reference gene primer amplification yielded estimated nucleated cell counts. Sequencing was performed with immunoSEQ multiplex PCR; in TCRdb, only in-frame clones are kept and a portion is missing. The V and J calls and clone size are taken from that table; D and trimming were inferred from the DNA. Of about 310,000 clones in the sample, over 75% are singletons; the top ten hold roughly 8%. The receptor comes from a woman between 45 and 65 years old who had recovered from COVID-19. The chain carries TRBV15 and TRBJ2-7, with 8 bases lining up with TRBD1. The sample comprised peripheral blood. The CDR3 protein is CATSRGGQVGEQYF. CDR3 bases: TGTGCCACCAGCAGGGGGGGACAGGTCGGCGAGCAGTACTTC.